This record looks at one T cell receptor (beta chain) sequence and its context. Only in-frame clones appear in the TCRdb table, and some are missing; sequencing was by immunoSEQ multiplex PCR. The sample contains about 160,000 clones, 96% of which appear only once. These data belong to a study of control samples from healthy donors and cancer patients. The CDR3 is made up of 15 amino acids. Germline V gene sequence: CDR1 SNHLY, CDR2 FYNNEI. V was trimmed by 6 bases and J by 1 base, leaving 15 bases between them. The receptor was derived from a woman aged 30 to 39 in good health. Sequences were obtained from blood. This sequence joins TRBV2 and TRBJ1-1, with unresolved D. The CDR3 DNA sequence: TGTGCCAGCAGCCAAGAGAAAATTGCGAACACTGAAGCTTTCTTT. It codes for CASSQEKIANTEAFF.